This T cell receptor (beta chain) was recovered during a study of OX40 agonist ivuxolimab in advanced cancers. Autoimmune disease history or systemic immunosuppression was exclusionary. Repertoires were generated with immunoSEQ multiplex PCR, while TCRdb's copy carries only in-frame clones and drops some. The data show 34,000 or so clones, 81% seen once. This clone was counted a few times. The CDR3 is made up of 15 amino acids. Germline loops: CDR1 KGHSH, CDR2 LQKENI. The V end lost 0 bases, the J end lost 4 bases, and 12 bases lay between the germline ends. The J gene is TRBJ1-2, the V gene TRBV18; a weak D match, TRBD1 (5 bases). The source was CD4+ or CD8+ T cells sorted from blood, collected in a trial of the OX40 agonist ivuxolimab. The TCR was taken from an adult with an advanced solid tumor such as melanoma, head and neck, liver or kidney cancer. The CDR3: CASSPPGTRVYGYTF. As DNA, the CDR3 is TGTGCCAGCTCACCACCGGGGACGCGAGTCTATGGCTACACCTTC.